These T cell receptor beta chains were read from a single sample in a study of blood T cells in healthy people across ages. MiXCR was run by TCRdb on the 5' RACE reads, yielding one entry per CDR3 protein. The sample consists of approximately 800,000 distinct CDR3 sequences, about 55% of them appearing once. Sequencing input: blood. The receptors derive from a man older than 75 in good health. Each CDR3 is given with its conserved first and last residue. The D gene is left open where the match is weak. Only part of the rows carry a size: once, few, many, or a class if the clone is expanded.

len	j_gene	abundance	d_gene	v_gene	CDR3nt	CDR3aa
14	TRBJ2-3	.	.	TRBV6-1	TGTGCCAGCACCCTGCCGGGGGGCACAGATACGCAGTATTTT	CASTLPGGTDTQYF
16	TRBJ2-7	.	TRBD2	TRBV12-3/TRBV12-4	TGTGCCAGCAGTCCGACTAGCGGGAGTACTTCCTACGAGCAGTACTTC	CASSPTSGSTSYEQYF
12	TRBJ1-2	few	.	TRBV6-6	TGTGCCAGCAGCAGCAGGGTCGGTGGCTACACCTTC	CASSSRVGGYTF
15	TRBJ2-1	.	TRBD2	TRBV13	TGTGCCAGCGGCGGGGGGGGTCAGGGAAGCAATGAGCAGTTCTTC	CASGGGGQGSNEQFF
13	TRBJ2-3	.	.	TRBV29-1	TGCAGCGTTGGGGGACGGGCTCACAGATACGCGTATTTT	CSVGGRAHRYAYF
14	TRBJ2-2	.	TRBD2	TRBV11-3	TGTGCCAGCAACCCGGGGGGAAGTACCGGGGAGCTGTTTTTT	CASNPGGSTGELFF
15	TRBJ2-7	.	.	TRBV29-1	TGCAGCGTTGTTGATGATGCCATTAGCTCCTACGAGCAGTACTTC	CSVVDDAISSYEQYF
16	TRBJ2-3	.	TRBD2	TRBV5-1	TGCGCCAGCAGCTTGGTACCTAGCGGGGGCACAGATACGCAGTATTTT	CASSLVPSGGTDTQYF
13	TRBJ2-3	.	.	TRBV6-6	TGTGCCAGCAGTGGGGCCTTGGAGAGATACGCGTATTTT	CASSGALERYAYF
14	TRBJ2-7	.	.	TRBV7-9	TGTGCCAGCAGCTTAGAGATGATAGGGAATGAGCAGTACTTC	CASSLEMIGNEQYF
14	TRBJ2-4	.	.	TRBV2	TGTGCCAGCAGGCCGGACGGGACCAAAAACATTCAGTACTTC	CASRPDGTKNIQYF
15	TRBJ2-2	few	.	TRBV3-1	TGTGCCAGCAGTCTCGGCAGGGGCACCACCGGGGAGCTGTTTTTT	CASSLGRGTTGELFF
18	TRBJ2-2	.	TRBD2	TRBV7-6	TGTGCCAGCAGCTTAGGGGCTAGCGGGCCCTCATGGACCGGGGAGCTGTTTTTT	CASSLGASGPSWTGELFF
18	TRBJ2-1	.	TRBD2	TRBV20-1	TGCAGTGCTAGAGTTTCGAGCGGGAGGGCCTCCTCCTACAATGAGCAGTTCTTC	CSARVSSGRASSYNEQFF
15	TRBJ2-4	.	TRBD1	TRBV7-9	TGTGCCAGCAGCCCACGGACAGGTACTAAAAACATTCAGTACTTC	CASSPRTGTKNIQYF
15	TRBJ2-7	.	.	TRBV20-1	TGCAGTGCTAGAGATCCCAGGGCCGGGCCCTACGAGCAGTACTTC	CSARDPRAGPYEQYF
14	TRBJ1-5	.	.	TRBV3-1	TGTGCTAGCAGCCAGGAACTGGGCAATCAGCCCCAGCATTTT	CASSQELGNQPQHF
14	TRBJ1-2	few	TRBD1	TRBV29-1	TGCAGCGTTGAAACTAGGGACAGGGTCTATGGCTACACCTTC	CSVETRDRVYGYTF
14	TRBJ2-1	few	TRBD2	TRBV29-1	TGCAGCGGGATGGGACTAGCGGGGGACAATGAGCAGTTCTTC	CSGMGLAGDNEQFF
16	TRBJ2-5	.	TRBD2	TRBV7-2	TGTGCCAGCAGCTTAGGGGGGAGGGGCAGACAAGAGACCCAGTACTTC	CASSLGGRGRQETQYF
12	TRBJ2-1	.	.	TRBV15	TGTGCCACCAGCAGTTGGGGGGTGGAGCAGTTCTTC	CATSSWGVEQFF
16	TRBJ2-5	.	.	TRBV5-5	TGTGCCAGCAGCTTGGGGGGGGCTAGCGGTCTAGAGACCCAGTACTTC	CASSLGGASGLETQYF
13	TRBJ1-5	.	.	TRBV20-1	TGCAGTGCGAATTTGGGGGCAGATCAGCCCCAGCATTTT	CSANLGADQPQHF
16	TRBJ2-1	.	TRBD2	TRBV20-1	TGCAGTGCTTCCTATCCCAGCGGGAGGAGGTACAATGAGCAGTTCTTC	CSASYPSGRRYNEQFF
13	TRBJ1-2	few	TRBD1	TRBV2	TGTGCCAGCTCCTGGGTGACAGGGAGTGGCTACACCTTC	CASSWVTGSGYTF
16	TRBJ1-5	.	.	TRBV27	TGTGCCAGCAGTTTAGGGGGATGGGCCAGTTTTAGTCCCCAGCATTTT	CASSLGGWASFSPQHF
13	TRBJ1-1	.	.	TRBV7-2	TGTGCCAGCAGCTTACGCAAACCCACTGAAGCTTTCTTT	CASSLRKPTEAFF
14	TRBJ1-1	.	TRBD1	TRBV6-2/TRBV6-3	TGTGCCAGCAGTTACGAGGGGGCTTTCACTGAAGCTTTCTTT	CASSYEGAFTEAFF
13	TRBJ2-7	.	.	TRBV12-3/TRBV12-4	TGTGCCAGCAGCCCCGGGACCCACAATGAGCAGTACTTC	CASSPGTHNEQYF
12	TRBJ2-7	few	.	TRBV20-1	TGCAGTGCTCAATTGGACAGTTACGAGCAGTACTTC	CSAQLDSYEQYF
15	TRBJ2-3	few	TRBD2	TRBV9	TGTGCCAGCAGCGCCTTAGCGGGAGGGGCAGATACGCAGTATTTT	CASSALAGGADTQYF
14	TRBJ2-5	many	TRBD2	TRBV25-1	TGTGCCAGCAGTGATCTAGCGGGAGAGGGGATCCAGTACTTC	CASSDLAGEGIQYF
16	TRBJ2-1	.	TRBD2	TRBV5-1	TGCGCCAGCAGCTTGGCCGGGGCTAGCGGGAACAATGAGCAGTTCTTC	CASSLAGASGNNEQFF